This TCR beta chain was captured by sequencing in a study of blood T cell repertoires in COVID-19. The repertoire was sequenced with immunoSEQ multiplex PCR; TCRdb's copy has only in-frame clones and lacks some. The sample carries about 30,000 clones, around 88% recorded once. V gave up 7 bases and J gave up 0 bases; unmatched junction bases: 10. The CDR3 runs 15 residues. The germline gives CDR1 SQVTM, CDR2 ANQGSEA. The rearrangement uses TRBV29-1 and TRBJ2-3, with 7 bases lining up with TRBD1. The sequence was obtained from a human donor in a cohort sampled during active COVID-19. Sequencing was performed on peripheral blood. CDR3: CSAADRTASTDTQYF. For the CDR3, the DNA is TGCAGCGCTGCGGACAGGACCGCTAGCACAGATACGCAGTATTTT.